This T cell receptor (beta chain) was recovered during a study of CD8+ T cells in alopecia areata. General study findings and limits: On tofacitinib, scalp and blood still held many of the expanded lesional clones. Scalp clonality and expanded CD8+ clones among the top 100 fell significantly with tofacitinib.

Points on this clone: Its specificity is unknown.

There are 14 residues in the CDR3. J lost 5 bases, V lost 5 bases, and 9 bases had no gene match. The germline gives CDR1 SGHDT, CDR2 YYEEEE. Extracted RNA was reverse transcribed, and the resulting cDNA served as sequencing template. Measured with immunoSEQ multiplex PCR; TCRdb has only the in-frame clones, and not every one. This table holds about 220,000 clones, about 50% found once. Documented treatment: oral pan-JAK inhibitor, 5-10 mg twice daily. Sequenced material: CD4+ T cells sorted from blood, taken at week 4, from a patient treated with tofacitinib. The genes are TRBV5-6 and TRBJ2-7, with 8 bases fitting TRBD1. The sequence came from a human donor with alopecia areata. CDR3 sequence reads: CASSSRTGRNEQYF. The DNA of the CDR3 is TGTGCCAGCAGTAGCAGGACAGGGAGGAACGAGCAGTACTTC.